The sequence of this TCR beta chain was determined in a study of cytomegalovirus exposure and HLA in healthy donors. The PCR used 60 Vbeta and 13 Jbeta primers. The method was immunoSEQ multiplex PCR; TCRdb's version includes in-frame clones alone and lacks a portion of them. Of 150,000 to 160,000 clones listed, approximately 80% are singletons. V shed 3 bases, J shed 0 bases, and the junction held 11 bases outside the gene matches. CDR3 length equals 19 residues. Germline V CDR1 and CDR2: LNHNV, YYDKDF (reference sequence). Sequencing was carried out using PBMCs. The chain carries TRBV15 and TRBJ2-1; TRBD2 aligns across 10 bases. This clonotype was sampled from a man younger than 40 in good health and CMV-seropositive. CDR3: CATSRGTGLAVSSYNEQFF. CDR3 coding DNA: TGTGCCACCAGCAGGGGAACCGGACTAGCGGTGAGCTCCTACAATGAGCAGTTCTTC.